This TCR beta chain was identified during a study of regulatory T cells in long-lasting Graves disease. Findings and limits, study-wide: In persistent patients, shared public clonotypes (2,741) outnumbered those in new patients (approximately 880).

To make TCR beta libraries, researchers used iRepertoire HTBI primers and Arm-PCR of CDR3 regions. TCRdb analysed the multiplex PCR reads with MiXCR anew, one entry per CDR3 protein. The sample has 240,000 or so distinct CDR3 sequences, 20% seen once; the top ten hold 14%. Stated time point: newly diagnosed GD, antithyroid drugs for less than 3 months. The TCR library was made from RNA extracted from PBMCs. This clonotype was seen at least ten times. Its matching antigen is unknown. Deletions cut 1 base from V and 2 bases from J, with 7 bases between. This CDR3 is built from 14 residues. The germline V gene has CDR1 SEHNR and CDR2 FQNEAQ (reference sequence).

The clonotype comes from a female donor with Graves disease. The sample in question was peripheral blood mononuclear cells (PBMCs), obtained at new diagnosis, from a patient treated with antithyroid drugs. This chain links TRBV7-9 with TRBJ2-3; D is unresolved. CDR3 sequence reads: CASSLGQPTDTQYF. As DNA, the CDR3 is TGTGCCAGCAGCTTAGGGCAGCCCACAGATACGCAGTATTTT.